This TCR beta chain came from a study of neurological immune-mediated disorders. The germline V gene encodes CDR1 SGHTA and CDR2 FQGNSA. The CDR3 covers 16 residues. The V gene end was trimmed by 1 base and the J gene end by 3 bases; junction bases not matched to a gene: 9. This clonotype showed up many times. Its target is unknown. TCRdb passed the 5' RACE reads through MiXCR, listing each CDR3 protein once. The sample lists 40,000 to 55,000 distinct CDR3 sequences, around 5.3% occurring once. Broader study findings: The absence of shared CDR3 amino acid sequences among expanded clones across subjects suggests private repertoires in all groups. None of the features examined (clinical or MRI) was associated with the multiple sclerosis repertoire cluster. It was the repertoires of 18 of 34 multiple sclerosis patients that phylogenetic grouping placed in one related-CDR3 cluster, which is a possible signature.

There were approximately 1 million CD4+ or CD8+ T cells used in the sorted libraries. Specimen: CD4+ T cells from blood. The chain carries TRBV7-2 and TRBJ2-7, with 7 bases fitting TRBD1. This clonotype was obtained from a woman aged 18-30 years with multiple sclerosis. The DNA of the CDR3 is TGTGCCAGCAGCTTAGACTTCGTGACAGGGAGCTACGAGCAGTACTTC. Amino acid sequence: CASSLDFVTGSYEQYF.